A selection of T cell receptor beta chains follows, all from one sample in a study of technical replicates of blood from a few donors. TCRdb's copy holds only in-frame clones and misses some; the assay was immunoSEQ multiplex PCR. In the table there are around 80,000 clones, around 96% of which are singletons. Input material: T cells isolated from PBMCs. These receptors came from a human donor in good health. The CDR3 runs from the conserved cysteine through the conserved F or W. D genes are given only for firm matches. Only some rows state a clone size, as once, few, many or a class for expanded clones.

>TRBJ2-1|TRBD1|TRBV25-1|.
TGTGCCAGCAGTCTCCTTGGGACAGGGAATGAGCAGTTCTTC
CASSLLGTGNEQFF
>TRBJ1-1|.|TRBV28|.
TGTGCCAGCAGGGGACACAGCGATTTAAACACTGAAGCTTTCTTT
CASRGHSDLNTEAFF
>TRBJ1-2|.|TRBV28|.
TGTGCCAGCAATTGGGGAGGGGCATATGGCTACACCTTC
CASNWGGAYGYTF
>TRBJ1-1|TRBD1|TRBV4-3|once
TGCGCCAGCAGCCAAGATACGCGGCAGGGGGCGGGGAACACTGAAGCTTTCTTT
CASSQDTRQGAGNTEAFF
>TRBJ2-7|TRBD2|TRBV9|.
TGTGCCAGCAGCGCAGCGGGACTAGCGGTTTACGAGCAGTACTTC
CASSAAGLAVYEQYF
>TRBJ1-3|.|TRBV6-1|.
TGTGCCAGCAGTGAATTCAGGCTGAGCTCTGGAAACACCATATATTTT
CASSEFRLSSGNTIYF
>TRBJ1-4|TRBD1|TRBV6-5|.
TGTGCCAGCGGCCGACAGGGCCTCCGGGAAAAACTGTTTTTT
CASGRQGLREKLFF
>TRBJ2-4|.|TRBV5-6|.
TGTGCCAGCAGCGTTCTTACGGGTGCCAAAAACATTCAGTACTTC
CASSVLTGAKNIQYF
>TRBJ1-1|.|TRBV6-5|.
TGTGCCAGCAGTTACAGGCCAGGGAAGATTGAAGCTTTCTTT
CASSYRPGKIEAFF
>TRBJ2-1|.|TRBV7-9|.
TGTGCCAGCGCCTCAGGTTCCTACAATGAGCAGTTCTTC
CASASGSYNEQFF
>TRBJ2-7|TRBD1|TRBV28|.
TGTGCCAGCAGCCCAGGACAGGGGGCGTCCTACGAGCAGTACTTC
CASSPGQGASYEQYF
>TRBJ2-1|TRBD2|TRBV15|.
TGTGCCACCAGCAGACCTCTGGGACTAGCTGTCGATGAGCAGTTCTTC
CATSRPLGLAVDEQFF
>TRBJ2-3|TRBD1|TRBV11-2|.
TGTGCCAGCAGCTCCCAACAATCCAGGGGGCAAGATACGCAGTATTTT
CASSSQQSRGQDTQYF
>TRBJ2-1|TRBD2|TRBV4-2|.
TGTGCCAGCAGCCAAGACTTCAGCGGGAGTTTATCCCATGAGCAGTTCTTC
CASSQDFSGSLSHEQFF
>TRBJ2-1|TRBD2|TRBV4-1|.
TGCGCCAGCAGCCTTAGCGGGGGGTCCTACAATGAGCAGTTCTTC
CASSLSGGSYNEQFF
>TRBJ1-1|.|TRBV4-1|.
TGCGCCAGCAGCCTCTCGGAGGACACTGAAGCTTTCTTT
CASSLSEDTEAFF
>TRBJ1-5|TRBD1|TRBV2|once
TGTGCCAGCAGGGAAGACAGGGGACGTCAGCCCCAGCATTTT
CASREDRGRQPQHF
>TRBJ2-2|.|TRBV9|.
TGTGCCAGCAGCGTAGGATTAAGCGCGAACACCGGGGAGCTGTTTTTT
CASSVGLSANTGELFF
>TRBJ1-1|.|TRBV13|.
TGTGCCAGCAGCTTAGGCCTCGGGGTAAGGGCTGAAGCTTTCTTT
CASSLGLGVRAEAFF
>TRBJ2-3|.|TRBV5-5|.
TGTGCCAGCAGCTTGACCTCCTGGAGGGAGAGAAATACGCAGTATTTT
CASSLTSWRERNTQYF
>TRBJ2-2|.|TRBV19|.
TGTGCCAGTAGTAAGGGGGGAGGGCTCCCCACCGGGGAGCTGTTTTTT
CASSKGGGLPTGELFF
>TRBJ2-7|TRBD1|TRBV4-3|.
TGCGCCAGCAGCCAAGATCTAACAGGGGCATACTACGAGCAGTACTTC
CASSQDLTGAYYEQYF
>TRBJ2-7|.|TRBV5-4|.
TGTGCCAGCAGCCCTGTTAGGGGCGCGGTTTACGAGCAGTACTTC
CASSPVRGAVYEQYF
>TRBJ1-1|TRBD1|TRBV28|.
TGTGCCAGCAGTTGGACAGGGGGAGGCACTGAAGCTTTCTTT
CASSWTGGGTEAFF
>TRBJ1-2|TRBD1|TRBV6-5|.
TGTGCCAGCAGCCCGCAGGGGGCTGTCTATGGCTACACCTTC
CASSPQGAVYGYTF
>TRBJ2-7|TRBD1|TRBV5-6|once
TGTGCCAGCAGCCTAGGGGGCATCTCCGAGCAGTACTTC
CASSLGGISEQYF
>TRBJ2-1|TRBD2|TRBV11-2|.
TGTGCCAGCAGCTCGGGACTAGCGGGCTCCCTTTACAATGAGCAGTTCTTC
CASSSGLAGSLYNEQFF
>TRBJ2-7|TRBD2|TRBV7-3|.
TGTGCCAGCAGCTTAACCCGGACTAGCGGGAACTACGAGCAGTACTTC
CASSLTRTSGNYEQYF
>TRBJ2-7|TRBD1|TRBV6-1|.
TGTGCCAGCAGTGAACGGCGCCTAGGACAGGGTTTGTACGAGCAGTACTTC
CASSERRLGQGLYEQYF
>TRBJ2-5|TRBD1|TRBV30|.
TGTGCCTGGATATTGCCCGGGACAGCTGCGGGAGAGACCCAGTACTTC
CAWILPGTAAGETQYF
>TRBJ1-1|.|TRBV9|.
TGTGCCAGCAGCGTAGAGGGGCTTGAAACTGAAGCTTTCTTT
CASSVEGLETEAFF
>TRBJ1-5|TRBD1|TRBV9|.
TGTGCCAGCAACAGGGGAGGTAGCAATCAGCCCCAGCATTTT
CASNRGGSNQPQHF
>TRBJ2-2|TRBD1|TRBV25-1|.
TGTGCCAGCCTTCGACAGGGGTTAGGCGGGGAGCTGTTTTTT
CASLRQGLGGELFF
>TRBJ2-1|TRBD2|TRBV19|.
TGTGCCAGTAGTCCTGGGCTAGCGGTCAATGAGCAGTTCTTC
CASSPGLAVNEQFF
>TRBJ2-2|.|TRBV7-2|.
TGTGCCAGCAGCCTTAATCGGGGGGCTAGGAACACCGGGGAGCTGTTTTTT
CASSLNRGARNTGELFF
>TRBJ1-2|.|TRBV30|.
TGTGCCTGGAGGGAACAGGGACGTAACTATGGCTACACCTTC
CAWREQGRNYGYTF
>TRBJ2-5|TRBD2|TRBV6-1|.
TGTGCCAGCAGCTTAGCGGGAGGGCCTCAAGAGACCCAGTACTTC
CASSLAGGPQETQYF